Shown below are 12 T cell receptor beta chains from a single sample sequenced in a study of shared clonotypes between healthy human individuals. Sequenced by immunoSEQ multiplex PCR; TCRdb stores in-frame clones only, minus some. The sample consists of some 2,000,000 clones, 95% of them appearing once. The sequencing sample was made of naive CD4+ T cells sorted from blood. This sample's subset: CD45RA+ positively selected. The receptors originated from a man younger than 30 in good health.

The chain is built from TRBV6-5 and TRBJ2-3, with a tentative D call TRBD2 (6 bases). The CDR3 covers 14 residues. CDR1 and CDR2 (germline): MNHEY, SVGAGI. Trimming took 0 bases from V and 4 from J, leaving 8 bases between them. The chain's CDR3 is CASSYSTSSDTQYF. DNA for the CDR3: TGTGCCAGCAGTTACTCGACTAGTTCAGATACGCAGTATTTT.

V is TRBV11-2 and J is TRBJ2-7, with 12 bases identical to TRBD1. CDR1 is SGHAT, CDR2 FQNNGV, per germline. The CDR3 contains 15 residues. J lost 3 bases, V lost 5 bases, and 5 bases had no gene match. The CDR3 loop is CASSTGTGGFYEQYF. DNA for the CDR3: TGTGCCAGCAGCACCGGGACAGGGGGCTTCTACGAGCAGTACTTC.

The CDR3 loop reads CASSLSGGVNSPLHF. The CDR3 DNA follows: TGTGCCAGCAGCTTATCAGGGGGCGTTAATTCACCCCTCCACTTT. The chain couples TRBV7-2 to TRBJ1-6; 8 bases align to TRBD1. The ends lost 2 bases at V and 6 bases at J; junction bases unmatched: 3. CDR1 is SGHTA and CDR2 is FQGNSA in the germline V gene. The CDR3 has 15 amino acids.

The CDR3 sequence: CASTTTDSGGSPLHF. The CDR3 nucleotides are TGTGCCAGCACCACGACAGATTCCGGGGGTTCACCCCTCCACTTT. V usage is TRBV9 and J usage is TRBJ1-6; possibly TRBD1 for D (5 bases). CDR1 and CDR2 from the germline V gene are SGDLS and YYNGEE. This CDR3 comprises 15 residues. Trimming shortened V by 6 bases and J by 9 bases, and 19 bases separated the two germline ends.

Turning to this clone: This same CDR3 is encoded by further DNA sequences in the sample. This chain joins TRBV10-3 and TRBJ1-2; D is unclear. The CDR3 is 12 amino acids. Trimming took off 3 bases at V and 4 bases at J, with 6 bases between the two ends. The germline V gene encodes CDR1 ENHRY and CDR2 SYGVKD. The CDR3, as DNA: TGTGCCATCAGTGATTTTCCCTATGGCTACACCTTC. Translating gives CAISDFPYGYTF.

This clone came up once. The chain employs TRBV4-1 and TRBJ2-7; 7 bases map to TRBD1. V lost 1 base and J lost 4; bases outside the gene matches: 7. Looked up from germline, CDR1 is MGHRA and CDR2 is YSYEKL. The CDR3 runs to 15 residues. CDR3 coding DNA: TGCGCCAGCAGCCAAGGGACAGGATGGTTATACGAGCAGTACTTC. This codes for CASSQGTGWLYEQYF.

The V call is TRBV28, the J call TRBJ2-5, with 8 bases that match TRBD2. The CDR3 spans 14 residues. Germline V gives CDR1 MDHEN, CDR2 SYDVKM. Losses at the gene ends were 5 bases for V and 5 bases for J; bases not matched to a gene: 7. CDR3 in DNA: TGTGCCAGCAGTCGTACAGCGGGGGTTGAGACCCAGTACTTC. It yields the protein CASSRTAGVETQYF.

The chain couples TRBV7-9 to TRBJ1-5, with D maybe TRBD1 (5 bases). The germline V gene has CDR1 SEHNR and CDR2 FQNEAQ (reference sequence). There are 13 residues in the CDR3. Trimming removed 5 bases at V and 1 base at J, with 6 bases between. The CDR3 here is CASSGDSNQPQHF. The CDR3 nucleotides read TGTGCCAGCAGCGGGGACAGCAATCAGCCCCAGCATTTT.

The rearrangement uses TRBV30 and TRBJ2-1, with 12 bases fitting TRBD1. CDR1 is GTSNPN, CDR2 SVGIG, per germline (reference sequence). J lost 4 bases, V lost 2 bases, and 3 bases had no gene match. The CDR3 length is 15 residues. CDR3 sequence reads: CAWSRDRGRYNEQFF. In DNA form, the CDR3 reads TGTGCCTGGAGTAGGGACAGGGGGCGTTACAATGAGCAGTTCTTC. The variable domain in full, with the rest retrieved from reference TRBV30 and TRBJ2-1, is SQTIHQWPATLVQPVGSPLSLECTVEGTSNPNLYWYRQAAGRGLQLLFYSVGIGQISSEVPQNLSASRPQDRQFILSSKKLLLSDSGFYLCAWSRDRGRYNEQFFGPGTRLTVL.

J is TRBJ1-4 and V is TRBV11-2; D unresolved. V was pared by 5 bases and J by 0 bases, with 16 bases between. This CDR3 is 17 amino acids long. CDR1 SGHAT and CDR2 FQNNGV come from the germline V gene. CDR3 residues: CASSPNVRQATNEKLFF. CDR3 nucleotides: TGTGCCAGCAGCCCTAACGTCCGGCAGGCAACTAATGAAAAACTGTTTTTT. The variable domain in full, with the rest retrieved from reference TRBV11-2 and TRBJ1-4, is EAGVAQSPRYKIIEKRQSVAFWCNPISGHATLYWYQQILGQGPKLLIQFQNNGVVDDSQLPKDRFSAERLKGVDSTLKIQPAKLEDSAVYLCASSPNVRQATNEKLFFGSGTQLSVL.

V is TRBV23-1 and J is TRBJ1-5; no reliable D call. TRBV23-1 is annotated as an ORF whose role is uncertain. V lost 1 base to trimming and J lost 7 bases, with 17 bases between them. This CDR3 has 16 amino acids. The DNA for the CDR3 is TGCGCCAGCAGTCAATGGGAAGAGGGTGAAGTACAGCCCCAGCATTTT. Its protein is CASSQWEEGEVQPQHF.

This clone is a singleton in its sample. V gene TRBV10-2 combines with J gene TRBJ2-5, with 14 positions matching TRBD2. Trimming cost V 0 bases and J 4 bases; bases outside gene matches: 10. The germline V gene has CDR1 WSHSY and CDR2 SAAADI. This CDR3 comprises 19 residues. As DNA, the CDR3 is TGCGCCAGCAGTGAGTCGGGTAGGGGACTAGCGGGAGTCCGAGAGACCCAGTACTTC. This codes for CASSESGRGLAGVRETQYF.